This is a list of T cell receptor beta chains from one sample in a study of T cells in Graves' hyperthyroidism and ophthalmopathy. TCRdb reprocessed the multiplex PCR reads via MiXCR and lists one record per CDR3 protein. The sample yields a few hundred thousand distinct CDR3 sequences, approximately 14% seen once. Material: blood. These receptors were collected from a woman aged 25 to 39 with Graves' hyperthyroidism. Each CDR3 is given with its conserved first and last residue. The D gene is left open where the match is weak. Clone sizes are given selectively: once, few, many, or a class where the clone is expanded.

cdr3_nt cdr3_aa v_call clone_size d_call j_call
TGTGCCAGCAGCCTCCGGACTAGCGGGTACACAGATACGCAGTATTTT CASSLRTSGYTDTQYF TRBV13 many TRBD2 TRBJ2-3
TGTGCCACCAGTGATTTGGAGATGGGACAGGAGAACACCGGGGAGCTGTTTTTT CATSDLEMGQENTGELFF TRBV24-1 few TRBD1 TRBJ2-2
TGTGCCAGTAGTCACCAGGGACAGGGGAATAATTCACCCCTCCACTTT CASSHQGQGNNSPLHF TRBV19 few TRBD1 TRBJ1-6
TGTGCCAGCAGTGACACCCTTGAGCAGTACTTC CASSDTLEQYF TRBV25-1 few . TRBJ2-7
TGTGCCAGCAGTGAAAAGACAGGAATTTTGATCAACTACGAGCAGCACTTC CASSEKTGILINYEQHF TRBV2 . . TRBJ2-7
TGTGCCAGTAGTATGGTAGGAGATACGCAGTATTTT CASSMVGDTQYF TRBV19 . . TRBJ2-3
TGTGCCAGCAGCCATCGATTTTTGGCAGCCATGAACACTGAAGCTTTCTTT CASSHRFLAAMNTEAFF TRBV5-6 many . TRBJ1-1
TGTGCCAGTAGTACCGGGGACGGCAGACGGTACGAGCAGTACTTC CASSTGDGRRYEQYF TRBV19 few . TRBJ2-7
TGTGCCTGGACGCCTAGACCCTCCTACAATGAGCAGTTCTTC CAWTPRPSYNEQFF TRBV30 few . TRBJ2-1
TGTGCCAGCAGCCCAAGGACTGCTGGGGGCCAAGTCAGGAATGAGCAGTTCTTC CASSPRTAGGQVRNEQFF TRBV7-3 . . TRBJ2-1
TGTGCCAGCAGTTTAGCGGAGGTGGGGGGGCTAGCCAAAAACATTCAGTACTTC CASSLAEVGGLAKNIQYF TRBV12-3/TRBV12-4 once . TRBJ2-4
TGTGCCAGCAGTCCCCTTCGGGTTTCACCCCTCCACTTT CASSPLRVSPLHF TRBV28 . . TRBJ1-6
TGCAGTGCTAGAGATCCTGACAGGGATACGCAGTATTTT CSARDPDRDTQYF TRBV20-1 many . TRBJ2-3
TGTGCCAGCAGTGAGTACAGCCTGAACACTGAAGCTTTCTTT CASSEYSLNTEAFF TRBV6-1 many . TRBJ1-1
TGTGCCAGCGGGGAGGGATCAATAATCACCGGGGAGCTGTTTTTT CASGEGSIITGELFF TRBV28 many TRBD2 TRBJ2-2